Listed below are T cell receptor beta chains from one sample, sequenced in a study of regulatory T cells in long-lasting Graves disease. TCRdb called the multiplex PCR reads again in MiXCR, with one record for every CDR3 protein. The repertoire holds around 460,000 distinct CDR3 sequences, with around a fifth as singletons. Sample: peripheral blood mononuclear cells (PBMCs), taken when the disease was refractory, from a patient treated with antithyroid drugs. These receptors were obtained from a female donor with Graves disease. The CDR3 runs from the conserved cysteine through the conserved F or W. D genes are given only for firm matches. Only some rows state a clone size, as once, few, many or a class for expanded clones.

clone_size: NA; j_call: TRBJ2-4; d_call: NA; v_call: TRBV6-5; cdr3_nt: TGTGCCAGCAGTTACGGATTCCAGGCCGCTCTAGCCAAAAACATTCAGTACTTC; cdr3_aa: CASSYGFQAALAKNIQYF
clone_size: few; j_call: TRBJ2-5; d_call: TRBD2; v_call: TRBV28; cdr3_nt: TGTGCCAGCTACTCTTGGGGAGGCGGGAGGGAGACCCAGTACTTC; cdr3_aa: CASYSWGGGRETQYF
clone_size: few; j_call: TRBJ2-7; d_call: TRBD1; v_call: TRBV19; cdr3_nt: TGTGCCAGTAGTATTCAGACAGGGGGCGTCTACGAGCAGTACTTC; cdr3_aa: CASSIQTGGVYEQYF
clone_size: many; j_call: TRBJ2-6; d_call: TRBD1; v_call: TRBV11-3; cdr3_nt: TGTGCCAGCAGCCGGGGACAGGGCTTCCCTGGGGCCAACGTCCTGACTTTC; cdr3_aa: CASSRGQGFPGANVLTF
clone_size: NA; j_call: TRBJ1-2; d_call: NA; v_call: TRBV14; cdr3_nt: TGTGCCAGCAGCCTTCGGAGTAACTATGGCTACACCTTC; cdr3_aa: CASSLRSNYGYTF
clone_size: NA; j_call: TRBJ2-5; d_call: TRBD1; v_call: TRBV5-6; cdr3_nt: TGTGCCAGCAGGTATACGCGCCGGGACAGCGCGTCAGAGACCCAGTACTTC; cdr3_aa: CASRYTRRDSASETQYF
clone_size: NA; j_call: TRBJ2-3; d_call: NA; v_call: TRBV12-3/TRBV12-4; cdr3_nt: TGTGCCAGCAGTTTTTCCCTCACCCCCCAGGGCCCTAAGGAAGATACGCAGTATTTT; cdr3_aa: CASSFSLTPQGPKEDTQYF
clone_size: many; j_call: TRBJ1-4; d_call: NA; v_call: TRBV6-1; cdr3_nt: TGTGCCAGCACTCCGGCGGCGTGGAATGAAAAACTGTTTTTT; cdr3_aa: CASTPAAWNEKLFF
clone_size: many; j_call: TRBJ2-7; d_call: NA; v_call: TRBV15; cdr3_nt: TGTGCCACCAGCAGAGCAGGGCGGGAGCAGTACTTC; cdr3_aa: CATSRAGREQYF
clone_size: many; j_call: TRBJ1-1; d_call: NA; v_call: TRBV12-3/TRBV12-4; cdr3_nt: TGTGCCAGCAGTTTAAGACAGGAAGCTTTCTTT; cdr3_aa: CASSLRQEAFF
clone_size: many; j_call: TRBJ1-6; d_call: TRBD1; v_call: TRBV20-1; cdr3_nt: TGCAGTGCTAGAGATGGGGCGACAGGGTTTAATTCACCCCTCCACTTT; cdr3_aa: CSARDGATGFNSPLHF
clone_size: many; j_call: TRBJ2-7; d_call: TRBD1; v_call: TRBV19; cdr3_nt: TGTGCCAGTAGTATATCGGGACAGGCGACCGAGCAGTACTTC; cdr3_aa: CASSISGQATEQYF
clone_size: NA; j_call: TRBJ2-1; d_call: TRBD2; v_call: TRBV6-2/TRBV6-3; cdr3_nt: TGTGCCAGCAGTTCGACCGGGACTAGCGGGAGCGAGGAGCAGTTCTTC; cdr3_aa: CASSSTGTSGSEEQFF
clone_size: many; j_call: TRBJ2-7; d_call: NA; v_call: TRBV6-5; cdr3_nt: TGTGCCAGCAGTTACTCGGAACTTTACGAGCAGTACTTC; cdr3_aa: CASSYSELYEQYF
clone_size: many; j_call: TRBJ1-2; d_call: TRBD1; v_call: TRBV24-1; cdr3_nt: TGTGCCACCAGTGACTCCACAGGGGTGGCTGGCTACACCTTC; cdr3_aa: CATSDSTGVAGYTF
clone_size: many; j_call: TRBJ1-2; d_call: NA; v_call: TRBV19; cdr3_nt: TGTGCCAGTAGTGTCGACCCTAACTATGGCTACACCTTC; cdr3_aa: CASSVDPNYGYTF
clone_size: NA; j_call: TRBJ1-4; d_call: TRBD1; v_call: TRBV4-3; cdr3_nt: TGCGCCAGCAGCCTGTCAGGGGGACCTAATCTTGAAAAACTGTTTTTT; cdr3_aa: CASSLSGGPNLEKLFF
clone_size: many; j_call: TRBJ2-5; d_call: TRBD2; v_call: TRBV27; cdr3_nt: TGTGCCAGCACCTTAGTAGCGGGAGCCGAGACCCAGTACTTC; cdr3_aa: CASTLVAGAETQYF
clone_size: NA; j_call: TRBJ1-5; d_call: NA; v_call: TRBV19; cdr3_nt: TGTGCCAGTAGAGGCAATACAGGGAATTCGGGCCAGCCCCAGCATTTT; cdr3_aa: CASRGNTGNSGQPQHF
clone_size: NA; j_call: TRBJ1-2; d_call: NA; v_call: TRBV28; cdr3_nt: TGTGCCAACAGCCCCGGGGGTGGCTACACCTTC; cdr3_aa: CANSPGGGYTF
clone_size: many; j_call: TRBJ2-7; d_call: TRBD1; v_call: TRBV28; cdr3_nt: TGTGCCAGCAGATACGGACAGGGCGGCTACGAGCAGTACTTC; cdr3_aa: CASRYGQGGYEQYF
clone_size: many; j_call: TRBJ1-3; d_call: NA; v_call: TRBV7-2; cdr3_nt: TGTGCCAGCACCCAGGGCCTCTCTGGAAACACCATATATTTT; cdr3_aa: CASTQGLSGNTIYF
clone_size: NA; j_call: TRBJ2-2; d_call: NA; v_call: TRBV11-2; cdr3_nt: TGTGCCAGCAGCTTCTCCGGGACCACGAACACCGGGGAGCTGTTTTTT; cdr3_aa: CASSFSGTTNTGELFF
clone_size: many; j_call: TRBJ2-5; d_call: TRBD2; v_call: TRBV3-1; cdr3_nt: TGTGCCAGCAGCCCTACGGAGCGGGGACCTCAAGAGACCCAGTACTTC; cdr3_aa: CASSPTERGPQETQYF
clone_size: many; j_call: TRBJ2-7; d_call: TRBD1; v_call: TRBV2; cdr3_nt: TGTGCCAGCAGTTTGGACAGGGCAACGAGAGAGCAGTACTTC; cdr3_aa: CASSLDRATREQYF
clone_size: NA; j_call: TRBJ2-7; d_call: NA; v_call: TRBV15; cdr3_nt: TGTGCCACCAGCAGTGTTCAGCTAGGGGAGCAGTACTTC; cdr3_aa: CATSSVQLGEQYF
clone_size: NA; j_call: TRBJ2-3; d_call: TRBD1; v_call: TRBV28; cdr3_nt: TGTGCCAGCAGTTTAATGACAGGGTTCACAGATACGCAGTATTTT; cdr3_aa: CASSLMTGFTDTQYF
clone_size: many; j_call: TRBJ2-7; d_call: TRBD1; v_call: TRBV28; cdr3_nt: TGTGCCAGCAGTCCAAACCCTGGGCGACAGGGGATCTACGAGCAGTACTTC; cdr3_aa: CASSPNPGRQGIYEQYF
clone_size: many; j_call: TRBJ1-2; d_call: NA; v_call: TRBV12-3/TRBV12-4; cdr3_nt: TGTGCCAGCAGTTTAGCAGGACGATATAACTATGGCTACACCTTC; cdr3_aa: CASSLAGRYNYGYTF
clone_size: NA; j_call: TRBJ1-4; d_call: NA; v_call: TRBV9; cdr3_nt: TGTGCCAGCAGCACGAGGACAGCACTTAATGAAAAACTGTTTTTT; cdr3_aa: CASSTRTALNEKLFF
clone_size: many; j_call: TRBJ1-2; d_call: NA; v_call: TRBV28; cdr3_nt: TGTGCCAGCAGTAAGGGGCACTATGGCTACACCTTC; cdr3_aa: CASSKGHYGYTF
clone_size: NA; j_call: TRBJ2-7; d_call: TRBD2; v_call: TRBV19; cdr3_nt: TGTGCCAGTAGTCTTTTAGCGGGAGTCACCTACGAGCAGTACTTC; cdr3_aa: CASSLLAGVTYEQYF
clone_size: many; j_call: TRBJ2-5; d_call: NA; v_call: TRBV12-3/TRBV12-4; cdr3_nt: TGTGCCAGCAGTGCCTCACGCTCCGAGACCCAGTACTTC; cdr3_aa: CASSASRSETQYF
clone_size: NA; j_call: TRBJ2-7; d_call: NA; v_call: TRBV7-2; cdr3_nt: TGTGCCAGCAGCCCGGGACCGACCTACGAGCAGTACTTC; cdr3_aa: CASSPGPTYEQYF